Below are 6 T cell receptor beta chains sequenced from a single sample in a study of T-cell reconstitution after alpha-beta-depleted transplantation in children. TCRbeta library preparation incorporated unique molecular identifiers. One entry per CDR3 protein results from TCRdb running MiXCR on the PCR reads. The sample has about 500,000 distinct CDR3 sequences, around a third seen once; the top ten hold 2% to 2.5%. Specimen: PBMCs from the stem cell graft donor, collected from the stem cell graft. The receptors stem from a human donor who donated a stem cell graft to a child with aplastic anemia.

This clonotype was observed many times. This sequence joins TRBV27 and TRBJ2-7; 7 nucleotides align to TRBD2. V lost 8 bases, J lost 2 bases, and 9 bases stayed unmatched. Germline loops: CDR1 MNHEY, CDR2 SMNVEV (reference sequence). The CDR3 covers 14 residues. CDR3 residues: CASHPRGRAYEQYF. In nucleotides, the CDR3 is TGTGCCAGCCACCCCCGGGGGAGGGCCTACGAGCAGTACTTC.

This rearrangement joins TRBV4-2 to TRBJ2-3; 8 bases line up with TRBD2. The germline CDR1 and CDR2 sequences are LGHNA and YNFKEQ. The V and J ends lost 3 bases and 1 base, in that order; junction bases with no gene match: 6. The CDR3 has 16 amino acids. CDR3 protein: CASSQPGSGGTDTQYF. The CDR3 bases are TGTGCCAGCAGCCAGCCTGGTAGCGGGGGCACAGATACGCAGTATTTT.

V is TRBV27 and J is TRBJ2-7, with 8 nucleotides matching TRBD1. With V trimmed by 7 bases and J by 2 bases, 4 bases remained unmatched. There are 13 residues in the CDR3. CDR1 is MNHEY and CDR2 is SMNVEV in the germline V gene (reference sequence). The CDR3 here is CASKADRAYEQYF. CDR3 DNA sequence: TGTGCCAGCAAGGCGGACAGGGCCTACGAGCAGTACTTC.

The rearrangement joins TRBV19 to TRBJ1-1; TRBD1 matches at 9 bases. The CDR3 is 13 residues long. The V gene end was trimmed by 7 bases and the J gene end by 6 bases; junction bases not matched to a gene: 6. Germline V gene sequence: CDR1 LNHDA, CDR2 SQIVND (reference sequence). The CDR3 DNA follows: TGTGCCAGTAACGACAGGGGGGTCGCTGAAGCTTTCTTT. This gives the protein CASNDRGVAEAFF. The whole variable domain, remainder taken from reference TRBV19 and TRBJ1-1, is DGGITQSPKYLFRKEGQNVTLSCEQNLNHDAMYWYRQDPGQGLRLIYYSQIVNDFQKGDIAEGYSVSREKKESFPLTVTSAQKNPTAFYLCASNDRGVAEAFFGQGTRLTVV.

This clonotype was seen just once. The chain couples TRBV19 to TRBJ2-3, with 12 bases that match TRBD2. The junction had 8 bases not matched to a gene; V was cut back by 4 bases and J by 3 bases. Per the germline V gene, CDR1 is LNHDA and CDR2 is SQIVND (reference sequence). The CDR3 is 17 residues long. CDR3 region: CASSTPGTSGRTDTQYF. In nucleotides, the CDR3 is TGTGCCAGTAGTACTCCAGGGACTAGCGGGCGTACAGATACGCAGTATTTT.

The rearrangement uses TRBV29-1 and TRBJ2-5, with 7 bases fitting TRBD1. This CDR3 spans 12 amino acids. In germline, CDR1 is SQVTM, CDR2 ANQGSEA. V lost 7 bases, J lost 4 bases, and 6 bases stayed unmatched. The chain's CDR3 is CSASGTAETQYF. CDR3 DNA sequence: TGCAGCGCTTCCGGGACAGCAGAGACCCAGTACTTC.